The entry below describes one T cell receptor (beta chain). Its antigen is undetermined. CDR1 and CDR2 (germline): MRHNA, SNTAGT. The CDR3 sequence is 14 residues long. This sample was included in a study of monozygotic twins with inflammatory bowel disease. Whole-study findings and limits: Healthy co-twins exceeded IBD patients in TCRbeta diversity as measured by inverse Simpson.

Each of TCRalpha and TCRbeta cDNA went through two nested PCRs, lasting around 15 and 10 cycles. TCRdb reprocessed the 5' RACE reads and keeps a single row for each CDR3 protein, giving no DNA. In all, the sample yields some 170,000 distinct CDR3 sequences. The chain recombines TRBV6-4 with TRBJ2-2. This receptor was taken from a human donor with ulcerative colitis or Crohn's disease, or a healthy co-twin of an affected twin (not recorded which). The sample consisted of blood. CDR3: CASSDSGSTGELFF.